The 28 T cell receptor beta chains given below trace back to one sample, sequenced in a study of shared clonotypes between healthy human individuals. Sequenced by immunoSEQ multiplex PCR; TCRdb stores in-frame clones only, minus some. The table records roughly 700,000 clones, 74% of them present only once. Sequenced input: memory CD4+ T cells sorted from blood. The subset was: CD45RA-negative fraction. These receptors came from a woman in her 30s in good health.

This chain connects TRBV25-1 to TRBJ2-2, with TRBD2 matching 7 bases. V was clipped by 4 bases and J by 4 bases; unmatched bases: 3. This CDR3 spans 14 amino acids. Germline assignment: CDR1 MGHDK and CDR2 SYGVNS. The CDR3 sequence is CASSVGGSTGELFF. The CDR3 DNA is TGTGCCAGCAGTGTGGGGGGGTCCACCGGGGAGCTGTTTTTT.

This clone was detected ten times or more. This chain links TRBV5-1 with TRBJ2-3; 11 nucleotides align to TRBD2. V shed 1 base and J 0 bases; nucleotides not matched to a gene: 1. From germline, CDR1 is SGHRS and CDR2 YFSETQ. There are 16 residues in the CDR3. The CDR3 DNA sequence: TGCGCCAGCAGCTTGTGGACTAGCGGGAGCACAGATACGCAGTATTTT. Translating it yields CASSLWTSGSTDTQYF.

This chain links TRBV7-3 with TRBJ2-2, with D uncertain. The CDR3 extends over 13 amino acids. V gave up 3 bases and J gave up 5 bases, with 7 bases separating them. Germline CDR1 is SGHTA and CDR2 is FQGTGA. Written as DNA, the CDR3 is TGTGCCAGCAGCTTCCCAGTTACCGGGGAGCTGTTTTTT. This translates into CASSFPVTGELFF.

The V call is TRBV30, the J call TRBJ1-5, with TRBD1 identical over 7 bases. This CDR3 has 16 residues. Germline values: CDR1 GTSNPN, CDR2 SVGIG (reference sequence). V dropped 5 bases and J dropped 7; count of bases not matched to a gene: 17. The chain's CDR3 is CAWGDRVKGAYQPQHF. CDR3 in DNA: TGTGCCTGGGGAGACAGGGTAAAGGGGGCCTACCAGCCCCAGCATTTT.

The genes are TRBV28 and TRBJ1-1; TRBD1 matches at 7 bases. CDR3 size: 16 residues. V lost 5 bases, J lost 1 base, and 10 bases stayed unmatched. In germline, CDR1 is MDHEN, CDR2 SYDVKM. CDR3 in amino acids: CASSPRQGRRNTEAFF. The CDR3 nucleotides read TGTGCCAGCAGTCCCCGACAGGGAAGAAGGAACACTGAAGCTTTCTTT.

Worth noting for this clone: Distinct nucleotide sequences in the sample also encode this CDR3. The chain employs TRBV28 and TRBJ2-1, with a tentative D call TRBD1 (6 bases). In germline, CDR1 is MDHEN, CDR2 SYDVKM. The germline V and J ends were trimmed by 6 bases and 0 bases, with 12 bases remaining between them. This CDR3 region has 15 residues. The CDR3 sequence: CASRNYRASYNEQFF. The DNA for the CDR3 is TGTGCCAGCAGAAACTACAGGGCCTCCTACAATGAGCAGTTCTTC.

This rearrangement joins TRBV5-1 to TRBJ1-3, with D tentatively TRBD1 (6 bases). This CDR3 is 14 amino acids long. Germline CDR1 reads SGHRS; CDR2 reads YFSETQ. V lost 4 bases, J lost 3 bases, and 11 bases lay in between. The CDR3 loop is CASSTGTVGNTIYF. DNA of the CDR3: TGCGCCAGCAGCACAGGGACGGTTGGAAACACCATATATTTT.

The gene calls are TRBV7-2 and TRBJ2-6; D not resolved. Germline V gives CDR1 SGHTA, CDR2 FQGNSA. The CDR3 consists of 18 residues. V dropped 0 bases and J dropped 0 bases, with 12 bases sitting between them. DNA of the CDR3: TGTGCCAGCAGCTTAGCTGGCCTCTGGTCCTCTGGGGCCAACGTCCTGACTTTC. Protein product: CASSLAGLWSSGANVLTF.

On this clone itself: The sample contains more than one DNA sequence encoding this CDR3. CDR3 amino acids: CASSYSAAQETQYF. The CDR3 region has the DNA TGTGCCAGCAGTTACTCCGCGGCCCAAGAGACCCAGTACTTC. The V call is TRBV6-6, the J call TRBJ2-5; no definite D call. Trimming removed 0 bases from V and 1 base from J, with 6 bases in between. The CDR3 sequence is 14 residues long. The germline gives CDR1 MNHNY, CDR2 SVGAGI (reference sequence).

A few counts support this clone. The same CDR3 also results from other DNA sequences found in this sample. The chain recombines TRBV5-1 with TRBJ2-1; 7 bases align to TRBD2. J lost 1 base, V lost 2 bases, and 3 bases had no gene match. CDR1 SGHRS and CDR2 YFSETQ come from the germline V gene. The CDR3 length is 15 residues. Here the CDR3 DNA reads TGCGCCAGCAGCTTAGCTAGCGGTTCCTACAATGAGCAGTTCTTC. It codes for CASSLASGSYNEQFF.

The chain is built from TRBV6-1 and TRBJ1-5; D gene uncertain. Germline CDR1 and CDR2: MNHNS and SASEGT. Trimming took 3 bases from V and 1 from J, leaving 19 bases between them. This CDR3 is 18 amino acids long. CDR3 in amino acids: CASSDLPALRKSNQPQHF. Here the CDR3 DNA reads TGTGCCAGCAGTGACCTCCCCGCCCTGAGGAAGAGCAATCAGCCCCAGCATTTT.

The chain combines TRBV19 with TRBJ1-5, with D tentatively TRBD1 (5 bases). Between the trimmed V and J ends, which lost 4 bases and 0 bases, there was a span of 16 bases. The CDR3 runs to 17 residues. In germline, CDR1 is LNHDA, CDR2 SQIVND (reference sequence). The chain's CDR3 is CASSTTAGPYSNQPQHF. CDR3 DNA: TGTGCCAGTAGTACGACAGCGGGCCCATATAGCAATCAGCCCCAGCATTTT.

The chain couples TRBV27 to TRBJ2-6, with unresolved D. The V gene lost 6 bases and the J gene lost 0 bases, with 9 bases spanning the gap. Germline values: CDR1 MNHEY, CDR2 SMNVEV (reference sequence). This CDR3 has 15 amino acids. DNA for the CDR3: TGTGCCAGCAGACCTCAGAGCTCTGGGGCCAACGTCCTGACTTTC. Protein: CASRPQSSGANVLTF.

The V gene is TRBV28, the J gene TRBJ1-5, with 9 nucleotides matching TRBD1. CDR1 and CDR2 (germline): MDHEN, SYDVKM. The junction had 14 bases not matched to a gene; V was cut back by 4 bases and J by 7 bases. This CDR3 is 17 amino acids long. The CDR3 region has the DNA TGTGCCAGCAGTTATGTAGGCCGGGACAGGGCCTGGCAGCCCCAGCATTTT. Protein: CASSYVGRDRAWQPQHF.

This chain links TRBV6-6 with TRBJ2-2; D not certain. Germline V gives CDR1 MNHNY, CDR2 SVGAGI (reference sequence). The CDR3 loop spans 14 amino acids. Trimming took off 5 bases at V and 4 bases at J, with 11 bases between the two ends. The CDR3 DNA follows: TGTGCCAGCAGTCCCCGGAGTATCACCGGGGAGCTGTTTTTT. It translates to CASSPRSITGELFF.

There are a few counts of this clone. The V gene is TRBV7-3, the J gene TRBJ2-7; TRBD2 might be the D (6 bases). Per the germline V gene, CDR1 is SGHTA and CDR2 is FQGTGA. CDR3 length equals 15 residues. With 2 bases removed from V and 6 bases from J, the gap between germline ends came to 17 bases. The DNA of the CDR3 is TGTGCCAGCAGCTTAGGAGGGTCCTACGGCGGCGAGCAGTACTTC. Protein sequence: CASSLGGSYGGEQYF.

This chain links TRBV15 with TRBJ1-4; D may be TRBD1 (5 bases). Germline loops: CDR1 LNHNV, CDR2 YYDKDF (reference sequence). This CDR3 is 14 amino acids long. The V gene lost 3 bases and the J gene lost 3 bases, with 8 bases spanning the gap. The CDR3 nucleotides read TGTGCCACCAGCAGTTGGGGGTCTAATGAAAAACTGTTTTTT. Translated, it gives CATSSWGSNEKLFF.

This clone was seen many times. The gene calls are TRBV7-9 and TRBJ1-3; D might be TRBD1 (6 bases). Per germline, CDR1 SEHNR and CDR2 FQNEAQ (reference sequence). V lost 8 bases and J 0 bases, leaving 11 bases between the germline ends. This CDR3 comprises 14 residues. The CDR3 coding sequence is TGTGCCAGCCTACGGACAGCCTCTGGAAACACCATATATTTT. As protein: CASLRTASGNTIYF.

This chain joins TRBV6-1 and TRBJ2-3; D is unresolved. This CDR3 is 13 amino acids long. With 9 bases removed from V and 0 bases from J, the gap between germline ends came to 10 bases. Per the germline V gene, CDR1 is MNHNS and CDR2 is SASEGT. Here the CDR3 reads CASRERSTDTQYF. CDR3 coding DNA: TGTGCCAGTAGGGAACGGAGCACAGATACGCAGTATTTT.

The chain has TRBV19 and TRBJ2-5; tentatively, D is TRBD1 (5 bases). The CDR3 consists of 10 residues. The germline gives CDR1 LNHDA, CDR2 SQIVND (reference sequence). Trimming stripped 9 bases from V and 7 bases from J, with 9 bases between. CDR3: CARGTGTQYF. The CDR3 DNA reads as TGTGCCAGAGGAACAGGGACCCAGTACTTC.

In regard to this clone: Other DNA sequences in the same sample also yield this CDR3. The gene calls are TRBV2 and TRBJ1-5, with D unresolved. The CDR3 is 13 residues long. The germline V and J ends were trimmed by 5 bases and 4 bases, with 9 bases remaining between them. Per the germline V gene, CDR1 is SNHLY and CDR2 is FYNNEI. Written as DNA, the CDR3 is TGTGCCAGCAGTCGAAGCGGAAATCAGCCCCAGCATTTT. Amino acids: CASSRSGNQPQHF.

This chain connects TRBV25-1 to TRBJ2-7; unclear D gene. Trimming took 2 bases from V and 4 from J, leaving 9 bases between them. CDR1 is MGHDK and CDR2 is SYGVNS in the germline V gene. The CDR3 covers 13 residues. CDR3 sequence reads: CASSERGRYEQYF. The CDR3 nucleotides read TGTGCCAGCAGTGAACGCGGAAGATACGAGCAGTACTTC.

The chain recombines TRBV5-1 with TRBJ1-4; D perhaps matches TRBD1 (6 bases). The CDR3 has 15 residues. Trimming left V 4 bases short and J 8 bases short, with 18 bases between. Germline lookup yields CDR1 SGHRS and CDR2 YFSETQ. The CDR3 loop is CASSRGGGRGEKLFF. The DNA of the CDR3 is TGCGCCAGCAGCCGTGGTGGGGGGCGAGGAGAAAAACTGTTTTTT.

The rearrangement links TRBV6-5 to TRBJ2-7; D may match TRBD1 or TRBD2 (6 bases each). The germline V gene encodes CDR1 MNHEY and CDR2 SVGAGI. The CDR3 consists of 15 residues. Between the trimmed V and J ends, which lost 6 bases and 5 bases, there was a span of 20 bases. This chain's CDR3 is CASRREGGLQNEQYF. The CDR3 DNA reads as TGTGCCAGCAGACGTGAAGGGGGACTCCAGAACGAGCAGTACTTC.

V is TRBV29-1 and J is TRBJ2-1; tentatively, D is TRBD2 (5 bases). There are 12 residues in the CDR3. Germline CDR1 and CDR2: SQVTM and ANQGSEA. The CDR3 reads CSTTSSYNEQFF. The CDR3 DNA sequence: TGCAGTACTACTAGCTCCTACAATGAGCAGTTCTTC.

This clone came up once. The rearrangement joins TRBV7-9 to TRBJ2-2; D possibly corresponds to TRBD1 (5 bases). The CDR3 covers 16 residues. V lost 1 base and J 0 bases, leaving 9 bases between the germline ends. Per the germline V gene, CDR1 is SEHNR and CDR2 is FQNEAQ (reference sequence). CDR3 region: CASSLDRTTNTGELFF. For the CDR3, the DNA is TGTGCCAGCAGCTTAGACAGGACCACGAACACCGGGGAGCTGTTTTTT.

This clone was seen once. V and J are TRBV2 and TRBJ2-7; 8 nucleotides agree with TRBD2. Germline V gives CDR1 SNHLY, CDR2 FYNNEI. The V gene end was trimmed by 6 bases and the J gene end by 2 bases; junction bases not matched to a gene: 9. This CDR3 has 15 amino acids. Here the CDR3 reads CASRGTSVGTYEQYF. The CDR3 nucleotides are TGTGCCAGCAGGGGGACTAGTGTTGGCACCTACGAGCAGTACTTC.

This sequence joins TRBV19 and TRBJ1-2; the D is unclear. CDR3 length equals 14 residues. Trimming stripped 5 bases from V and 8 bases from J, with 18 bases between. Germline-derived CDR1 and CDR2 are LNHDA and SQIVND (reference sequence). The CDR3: CASSQSGRLGGYTF. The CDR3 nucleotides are TGTGCCAGTAGTCAATCAGGTCGGTTGGGAGGCTACACCTTC. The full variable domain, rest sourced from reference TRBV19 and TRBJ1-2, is DGGITQSPKYLFRKEGQNVTLSCEQNLNHDAMYWYRQDPGQGLRLIYYSQIVNDFQKGDIAEGYSVSREKKESFPLTVTSAQKNPTAFYLCASSQSGRLGGYTFGSGTRLTVV.